This T cell receptor beta chain was documented in a study of vaccination effects on CD4 cells after COVID-19. Libraries were prepared by immunoSEQ multiplex PCR; TCRdb keeps only in-frame clonotypes and omits some of them. In the table there are around 35,000 clones, 60% to 80% of which are singletons. This CDR3 spans 16 amino acids. Germline CDR1 is SGHVS and CDR2 is FQNEAQ. V dropped 5 bases and J dropped 3 bases, with 18 bases sitting between them. Ahead of sequencing, the ViraFEST assay grew antigen-specific CD4+ T cells using viral peptide pools. CD4+ T cells were isolated after less than 13 days of culture. Testing of the vaccine recipients showed negative nucleocapsid antibodies and no prior SARS-CoV-2 infection. In the case of this clone: The antigen remains unidentified.

Study-level findings and limits: Sampling in the study covered few convalescent patients and included no early post-infection timepoints. Among infection- and vaccine-induced clones, marked clonal contraction occurred late after vaccination.

The chain has TRBV7-8 and TRBJ2-3, with D possibly TRBD1 on 5 matching bases. The clonotype comes from a human donor who received a COVID-19 vaccine. This specimen was CD4+ T cells from PBMCs cultured with HCoV-OC43 spike peptides, taken before COVID-19 vaccination. Subset in this sample: HCoV-OC43 spike overlapping peptide pool stimulation. As DNA, the CDR3 is TGTGCCAGCAGCCGCGGCGCAGGGTATGGGACAGATACGCAGTATTTT. Amino acid sequence: CASSRGAGYGTDTQYF. The full variable domain, in which reference TRBV7-8 and TRBJ2-3 provide the parts outside the CDR3, is GAGVSQSPRYKVAKRGQDVALRCDPISGHVSLFWYQQALGQGPEFLTYFQNEAQLDKSGLPSDRFFAERPEGSVSTLKIQRTQQEDSAVYLCASSRGAGYGTDTQYFGPGTRLTVL.